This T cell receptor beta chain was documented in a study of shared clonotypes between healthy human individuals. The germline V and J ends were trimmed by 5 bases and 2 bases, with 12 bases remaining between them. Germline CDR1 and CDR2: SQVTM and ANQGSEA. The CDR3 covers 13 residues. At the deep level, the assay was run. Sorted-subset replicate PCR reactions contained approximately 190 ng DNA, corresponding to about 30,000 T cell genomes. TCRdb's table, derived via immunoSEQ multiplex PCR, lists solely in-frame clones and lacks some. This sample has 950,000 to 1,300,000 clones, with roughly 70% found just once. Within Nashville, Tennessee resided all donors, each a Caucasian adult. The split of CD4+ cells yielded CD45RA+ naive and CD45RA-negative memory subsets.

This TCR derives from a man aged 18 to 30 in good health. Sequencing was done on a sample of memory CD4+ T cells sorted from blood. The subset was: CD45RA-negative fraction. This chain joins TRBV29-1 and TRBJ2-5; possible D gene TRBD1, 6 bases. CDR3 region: CSVSKGQQETQYF. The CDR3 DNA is TGCAGCGTTTCAAAGGGACAACAAGAGACCCAGTACTTC.